These 28 T cell receptor beta chains share one sample of origin, sequenced in a study of blood T cell repertoires in COVID-19. Profiling relied on immunoSEQ multiplex PCR, and the TCRdb table lists in-frame clones only, not all of them. The table shows 210,000 or so clones, with around 80% occurring only once. Input material: peripheral blood. The receptors derive from a woman between 35 and 50 years old with acute or convalescent COVID-19.

This chain links TRBV5-5 with TRBJ1-1, with D possibly being TRBD1 (5 bases). The germline V gene encodes CDR1 SGHKS and CDR2 YYEKEE (reference sequence). CDR3 length: 13 residues. V lost 1 base, J lost 1 base, and 5 bases lay in between. As DNA, the CDR3 is TGTGCCAGCAGCTTGAGGGGGAACACTGAAGCTTTCTTT. Its translation is CASSLRGNTEAFF.

This sequence joins TRBV11-2 and TRBJ2-4; maybe TRBD1 (6 bases). Germline values: CDR1 SGHAT, CDR2 FQNNGV. This CDR3 contains 16 residues. V was clipped by 5 bases and J by 0 bases, with 14 bases between them. CDR3 in DNA: TGTGCCAGCAGCCAAGCACAGGGCCTAGCCAAAAACATTCAGTACTTC. Amino acids: CASSQAQGLAKNIQYF.

The chain couples TRBV14 to TRBJ1-6; D not certain. Germline loops: CDR1 SGHDN, CDR2 FVKESK. CDR3 length: 15 residues. The V gene lost 3 bases and the J gene lost 1 base, with 7 bases spanning the gap. Written as DNA, the CDR3 is TGTGCCAGCAGCCATCGGGATTCCTATAATTCACCCCTCCACTTT. This gives the protein CASSHRDSYNSPLHF.

As regards this clone: Additional DNA sequences in this sample encode the identical CDR3. The chain links TRBV12-3 or TRBV12-4 to TRBJ1-2; 8 nucleotides line up with TRBD1. Trimming removed 5 bases from V and 5 bases from J; junction bases left unmatched: 4. This CDR3 has 13 amino acids. The CDR3 nucleotides read TGTGCCAGCAGTCCCGGACAGGGTTATGGCTACACCTTC. Amino acids: CASSPGQGYGYTF.

The chain has TRBV18 and TRBJ2-1; D remains unclear. V lost 3 bases and J lost 5, with 11 bases in between. The CDR3 contains 14 residues. The germline CDR1 and CDR2 sequences are KGHSH and LQKENI. CDR3 amino acids: CASSPPLANNEQFF. DNA for the CDR3: TGTGCCAGCTCACCTCCCCTGGCCAACAATGAGCAGTTCTTC.

The sample holds one count of this clone. Additional DNA sequences in this sample encode the identical CDR3. The rearrangement joins TRBV18 to TRBJ1-1; 10 nucleotides line up with TRBD1. This CDR3 contains 15 residues. J lost 0 bases, V lost 3 bases, and 1 base had no gene match. CDR1 is KGHSH, CDR2 LQKENI, per germline. CDR3 sequence reads: CASSPGQGLNTEAFF. CDR3 coding DNA: TGTGCCAGCTCACCGGGACAGGGGTTGAACACTGAAGCTTTCTTT.

The chain carries TRBV5-6 and TRBJ2-7; tentative D call: TRBD2 (6 bases). The ends were cut back, 1 base at V and 7 bases at J, with 15 bases in the middle. This CDR3 contains 14 residues. Per germline, CDR1 SGHDT and CDR2 YYEEEE. CDR3 DNA: TGTGCCAGCAGCTTGACAGCGGGTTGGGGGGAGCAGTACTTC. This translates into CASSLTAGWGEQYF.

The chain couples TRBV5-5 to TRBJ1-2; D uncertain. In germline, CDR1 is SGHKS, CDR2 YYEKEE (reference sequence). This CDR3 is 16 amino acids long. Trimming took 4 bases from V and 4 from J, leaving 20 bases between them. The CDR3, as DNA: TGTGCCAGCAGCCGTAGTTGGGGAGGCGAACTCTATGGCTACACCTTC. This encodes CASSRSWGGELYGYTF.

The V and J genes are TRBV30 and TRBJ1-4; D is unresolved. V dropped 4 bases and J dropped 3 bases, with 9 bases sitting between them. This CDR3 spans 13 amino acids. Germline V lookup: CDR1 GTSNPN, CDR2 SVGIG (reference sequence). As DNA, the CDR3 is TGTGCCTGGAAGAGAGAACCTAATGAAAAACTGTTTTTT. It encodes CAWKREPNEKLFF.

The chain links TRBV7-8 to TRBJ2-7; TRBD1 aligns across 8 bases. Germline lookup yields CDR1 SGHVS and CDR2 FQNEAQ. This CDR3 is 16 amino acids long. V was clipped by 3 bases and J by 5 bases; unmatched bases: 12. The CDR3 loop reads CASSLTRRTGYNEQYF. The CDR3 bases are TGTGCCAGCAGCTTGACCCGGAGGACAGGGTACAACGAGCAGTACTTC.

The chain carries TRBV2 and TRBJ1-1; possible D gene TRBD1, 6 bases. The germline V gene encodes CDR1 SNHLY and CDR2 FYNNEI. This CDR3 has 15 residues. V gave up 3 bases and J gave up 3 bases, with 14 bases separating them. Written as DNA, the CDR3 is TGTGCCAGCAGTGATACAGGGCCGCCGTACACTGAAGCTTTCTTT. Its translation: CASSDTGPPYTEAFF.

The V call is TRBV4-1, the J call TRBJ2-2, with D perhaps matching TRBD2 (5 bases). Germline V gene sequence: CDR1 MGHRA, CDR2 YSYEKL. V lost 5 bases, J lost 11 bases, and 9 bases lay in between. The CDR3 covers 11 residues. CDR3 nucleotides: TGCGCCAGCAGCGGCCGGGGTGAGCTGTTTTTT. The encoded protein is CASSGRGELFF.

Only one count was recorded for this clone. This chain connects TRBV5-4 to TRBJ2-2, with D perhaps matching TRBD1 (6 bases). The ends were cut back, 0 bases at V and 5 bases at J, with 11 bases in the middle. This CDR3 comprises 15 residues. Germline-derived CDR1 and CDR2 are SGHNT and YYREEE (reference sequence). As DNA, the CDR3 is TGTGCCAGCAGCTTGGAAGGGGGATATACCGGGGAGCTGTTTTTT. Its translation: CASSLEGGYTGELFF.

The genes are TRBV6-2 or TRBV6-3 and TRBJ2-3; D is possibly TRBD2 (6 bases). V dropped 2 bases and J dropped 0 bases, with 15 bases sitting between them. CDR1 is MNHEY and CDR2 is SVGEGT in the germline V gene. The CDR3 is 17 amino acids. CDR3 DNA sequence: TGTGCCAGCAGTTACCCCCCAACGGGGACTAGCACAGATACGCAGTATTTT. Translation: CASSYPPTGTSTDTQYF.

CDR3 region: CASSALGSGSGETQYF. Here the CDR3 DNA reads TGTGCCAGCAGTGCCCTGGGTAGCGGGAGTGGAGAGACCCAGTACTTC. The gene calls are TRBV6-4 and TRBJ2-5; TRBD2 aligns across 9 bases. V trimming: 4 bases; J trimming: 4 bases; junction bases outside the gene matches: 10. CDR1 MRHNA and CDR2 SNTAGT come from the germline V gene. The CDR3 contains 16 residues.

In its sample, this clone was seen once. The chain links TRBV10-3 to TRBJ1-5; D may be TRBD1 (5 bases). V was cut by 0 bases and J by 0 bases, with 12 bases left in between. CDR3 length: 17 residues. The V gene's germline CDR1 is ENHRY and CDR2 SYGVKD. The CDR3 region has the DNA TGTGCCATCAGTGAGTCCGGGGCGGGGGATAGCAATCAGCCCCAGCATTTT. It codes for CAISESGAGDSNQPQHF.

The V gene is TRBV25-1, the J gene TRBJ2-7; 7 positions agree with TRBD1. Trimming at V came to 4 bases and at J to 1 base, leaving 13 bases not matched to a gene. The length of the CDR3 is 17 residues. Germline V gene sequence: CDR1 MGHDK, CDR2 SYGVNS. DNA of the CDR3: TGTGCCAGCAGTGCGCACCCCGGGGCAGGGGGATCCTACGAGCAGTACTTC. Amino acids: CASSAHPGAGGSYEQYF.

This chain links TRBV7-7 with TRBJ1-1; the match to TRBD1 covers 8 bases. This CDR3 spans 17 amino acids. V shed 6 bases, J shed 5 bases, and the junction held 17 bases outside the gene matches. CDR1 SSHAT and CDR2 FNYEAQ come from the germline V gene (reference sequence). The CDR3 is CASRPLVAGGLLTEAFF. The CDR3 DNA follows: TGTGCCAGCAGACCCCTTGTGGCAGGGGGCTTGTTAACTGAAGCTTTCTTT.

The chain joins TRBV14 to TRBJ2-1; TRBD2 aligns across 9 bases. J gave up 2 bases and V 4 bases, and 0 bases lay outside the gene matches. CDR1 is SGHDN, CDR2 FVKESK, per germline. This CDR3 contains 14 residues. The CDR3 coding sequence is TGTGCCAGCAGCCTAGCGGGGGCCTACAATGAGCAGTTCTTC. It specifies CASSLAGAYNEQFF.

The CDR3 DNA reads as TGTGCCTGGAGTCAGGGGCTGGGCGGCTACACCTTC. This translates into CAWSQGLGGYTF. The chain combines TRBV30 with TRBJ1-2; D perhaps matches TRBD1 (6 bases). Germline CDR1 reads GTSNPN; CDR2 reads SVGIG (reference sequence). Trimming shortened V by 2 bases and J by 8 bases, and 12 bases separated the two germline ends. CDR3 size: 12 residues. Filled out from reference TRBV30 and TRBJ1-2, the complete variable domain reads SQTIHQWPATLVQPVGSPLSLECTVEGTSNPNLYWYRQAAGRGLQLLFYSVGIGQISSEVPQNLSASRPQDRQFILSSKKLLLSDSGFYLCAWSQGLGGYTFGSGTRLTVV.

The CDR3 here is CASTLTGGLGELFF. In DNA, the CDR3 is TGTGCCAGTACCTTAACGGGGGGCCTGGGGGAGCTGTTTTTT. The V gene is TRBV19, the J gene TRBJ2-2; D is perhaps TRBD2 (7 bases). Trimming took off 7 bases at V and 8 bases at J, with 17 bases between the two ends. Germline CDR1 is LNHDA and CDR2 is SQIVND (reference sequence). This CDR3 has 14 amino acids.

The chain recombines TRBV27 with TRBJ2-3; 8 positions agree with TRBD2. The CDR3 loop spans 14 amino acids. Germline V gene sequence: CDR1 MNHEY, CDR2 SMNVEV (reference sequence). The J segment lost 5 bases and the V segment lost 8 bases, leaving 9 bases of the junction unmatched. The CDR3 loop reads CASSPGAGGDTQYF. CDR3 sequence (DNA): TGTGCCAGCTCCCCGGGGGCGGGAGGAGATACGCAGTATTTT.

V is TRBV10-3 and J is TRBJ2-7; 9 bases agree with TRBD2. Germline CDR1 ENHRY, CDR2 SYGVKD. CDR3 length equals 18 residues. Unmatched junction bases numbered 18, after V lost 6 bases and J lost 3 bases. The CDR3 DNA is TGTGCCATCAGAGAACCCCTAGCGGGATCCTGGACGATCTACGAGCAGTACTTC. Protein product: CAIREPLAGSWTIYEQYF.

A word on this clone: The junction does not match germline at one end; this may be a read error. The chain uses TRBV2 and TRBJ1-2; perhaps TRBD1 as D (5 bases). This CDR3 contains 13 residues. Looked up from germline, CDR1 is SNHLY and CDR2 is FYNNEI. In DNA, the CDR3 is TGTGCCAGCAGGGAAGAAGGGGTGAGGGGCTACACCTTC. Amino acid sequence: CASREEGVRGYTF.

The CDR3 protein is CASSPADRPTDTQYF. CDR3 DNA sequence: TGCGCCAGCAGTCCGGCCGACAGACCCACAGATACGCAGTATTTT. The chain links TRBV23-1 to TRBJ2-3; tentatively, D is TRBD1 (5 bases). TRBV23-1 has ORF status, its function being uncertain. Trimming cost V 4 bases and J 2 bases, with 13 bases left between them. This CDR3 comprises 15 residues.

Only a few counts were recorded for this clone. The V gene is TRBV20-1, the J gene TRBJ2-5; the match to TRBD1 covers 8 bases. The V gene end was trimmed by 3 bases and the J gene end by 4 bases; junction bases not matched to a gene: 7. In germline, CDR1 is DFQATT, CDR2 SNEGSKA (reference sequence). The CDR3 contains 14 residues. The CDR3 bases are TGCAGTGCTAGTTGGGCAGGGGGCAGAGAGACCCAGTACTTC. It is translated as CSASWAGGRETQYF.

The V gene is TRBV19, the J gene TRBJ2-7; TRBD2 aligns across 13 bases. Trimming took 5 bases from V and 6 from J; bases not matched to a gene: 7. Germline CDR1 LNHDA, CDR2 SQIVND (reference sequence). CDR3 size: 15 residues. CDR3 sequence (DNA): TGTGCCAGTAGTGTACTAGCGGGGGGGCCATCCGAGCAGTACTTC. Protein product: CASSVLAGGPSEQYF.

The chain couples TRBV6-2 or TRBV6-3 to TRBJ2-5; a weak D match, TRBD2 (6 bases). From germline, CDR1 is MNHEY and CDR2 SVGEGT. This CDR3 region has 18 residues. With 6 bases removed from V and 5 bases from J, the gap between germline ends came to 28 bases. CDR3 protein: CASSSGLSGTLEGETQYF. CDR3 sequence (DNA): TGTGCCAGCAGCTCCGGACTCTCAGGGACCCTGGAGGGGGAGACCCAGTACTTC.